This T cell receptor beta chain was found in a study of T-cell reconstitution after alpha-beta-depleted transplantation in children. The V and J ends lost 6 bases and 5 bases respectively, with 19 bases between them. The germline V gene has CDR1 LGHNA and CDR2 YSLEER. The CDR3 sequence is 15 residues long. TCRbeta library preparation incorporated unique molecular identifiers. From the PCR reads, TCRdb called clonotypes with MiXCR, one entry per CDR3 protein. The table shows about 240,000 distinct CDR3 sequences, with about 12% occurring only once. This clonotype was counted many times. The chain links TRBV4-3 to TRBJ1-1; D ambiguous. Sequencing used PBMCs from the stem cell graft donor, obtained from the stem cell graft. This clonotype originated in a human donor who donated a stem cell graft to a child with acute lymphoblastic leukemia. CDR3 DNA: TGCGCCAGCAGTACAGCCCCCGAAGGTCGTACTGAAGCTTTCTTT. This translates into CASSTAPEGRTEAFF.